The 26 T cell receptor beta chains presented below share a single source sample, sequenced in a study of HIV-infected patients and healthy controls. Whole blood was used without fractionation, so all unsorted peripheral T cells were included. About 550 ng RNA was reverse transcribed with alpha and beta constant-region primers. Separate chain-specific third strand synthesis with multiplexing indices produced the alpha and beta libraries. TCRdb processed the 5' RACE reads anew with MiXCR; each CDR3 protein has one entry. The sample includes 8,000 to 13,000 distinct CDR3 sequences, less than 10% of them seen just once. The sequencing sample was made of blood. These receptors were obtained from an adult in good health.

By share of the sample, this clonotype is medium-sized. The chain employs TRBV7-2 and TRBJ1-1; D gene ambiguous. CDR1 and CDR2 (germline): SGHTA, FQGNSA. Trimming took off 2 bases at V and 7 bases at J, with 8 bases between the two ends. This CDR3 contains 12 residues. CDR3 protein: CASSLSGFEAFF. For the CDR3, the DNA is TGTGCCAGCAGCTTATCGGGATTTGAAGCTTTCTTT.

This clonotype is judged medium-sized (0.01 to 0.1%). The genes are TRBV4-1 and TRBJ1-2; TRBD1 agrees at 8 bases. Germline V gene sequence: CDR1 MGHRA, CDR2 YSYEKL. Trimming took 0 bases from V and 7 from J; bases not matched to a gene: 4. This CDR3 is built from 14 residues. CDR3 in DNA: TGCGCCAGCAGCCAAGAAAGGGACAGGTCTGGCTACACCTTC. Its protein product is CASSQERDRSGYTF.

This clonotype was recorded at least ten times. The CDR3 is CASSLATGVQSPLHF. DNA for the CDR3: TGTGCCAGCAGCTTAGCGACAGGGGTGCAATCACCCCTCCACTTT. The chain recombines TRBV7-2 with TRBJ1-6; TRBD1 matches at 8 bases. This CDR3 has 15 residues. Germline assignment: CDR1 SGHTA and CDR2 FQGNSA. With V trimmed by 0 bases and J by 10 bases, 5 bases remained unmatched.

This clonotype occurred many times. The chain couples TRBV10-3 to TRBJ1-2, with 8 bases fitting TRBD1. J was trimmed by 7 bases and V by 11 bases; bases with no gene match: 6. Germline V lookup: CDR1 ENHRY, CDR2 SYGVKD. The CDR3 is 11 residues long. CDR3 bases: TGTGCCTCAAGAGGACAGGGTGGCTACACCTTC. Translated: CASRGQGGYTF.

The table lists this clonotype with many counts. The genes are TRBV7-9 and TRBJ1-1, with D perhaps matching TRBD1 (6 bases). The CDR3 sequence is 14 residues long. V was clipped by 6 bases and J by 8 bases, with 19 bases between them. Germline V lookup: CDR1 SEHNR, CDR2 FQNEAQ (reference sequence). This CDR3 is CASSQGTPFTEAFF. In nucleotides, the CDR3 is TGTGCCAGCAGTCAGGGGACACCCTTCACGGAAGCTTTCTTT.

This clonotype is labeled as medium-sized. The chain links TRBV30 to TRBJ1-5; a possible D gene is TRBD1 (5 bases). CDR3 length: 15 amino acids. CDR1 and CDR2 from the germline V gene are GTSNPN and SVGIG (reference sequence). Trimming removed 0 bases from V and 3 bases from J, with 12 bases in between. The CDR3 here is CAWSVPWGINQPQHF. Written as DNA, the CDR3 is TGTGCCTGGAGTGTACCCTGGGGGATCAATCAGCCCCAGCATTTT.

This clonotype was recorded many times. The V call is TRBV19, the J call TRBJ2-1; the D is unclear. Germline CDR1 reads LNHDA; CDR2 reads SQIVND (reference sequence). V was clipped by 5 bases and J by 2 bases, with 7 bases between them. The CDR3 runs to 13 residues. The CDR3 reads CASSQGPYNEQFF. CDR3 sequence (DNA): TGTGCCAGTAGTCAAGGACCCTACAATGAGCAGTTCTTC.

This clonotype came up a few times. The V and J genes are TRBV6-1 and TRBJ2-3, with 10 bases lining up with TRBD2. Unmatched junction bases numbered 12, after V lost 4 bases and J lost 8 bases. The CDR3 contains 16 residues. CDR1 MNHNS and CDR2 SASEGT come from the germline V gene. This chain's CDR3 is CASSATSSGGVGTQYF. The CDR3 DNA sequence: TGTGCCAGCAGTGCAACATCTAGCGGGGGAGTCGGTACGCAGTATTTT.

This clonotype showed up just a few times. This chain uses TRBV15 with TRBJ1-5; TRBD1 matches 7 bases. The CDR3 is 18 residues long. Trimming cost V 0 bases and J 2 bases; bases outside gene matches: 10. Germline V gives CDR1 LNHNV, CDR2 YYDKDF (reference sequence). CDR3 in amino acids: CATSRDSNTGVGNQPQHF. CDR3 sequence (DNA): TGTGCCACCAGCAGAGATTCTAATACAGGGGTCGGCAATCAGCCCCAGCATTTT.

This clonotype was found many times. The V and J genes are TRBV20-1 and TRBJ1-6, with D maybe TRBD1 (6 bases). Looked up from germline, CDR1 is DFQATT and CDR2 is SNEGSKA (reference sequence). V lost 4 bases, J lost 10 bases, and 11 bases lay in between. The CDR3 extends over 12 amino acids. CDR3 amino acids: CSAIKGGSPLHF. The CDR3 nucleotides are TGCAGTGCTATAAAGGGGGGCTCACCCCTCCACTTT.

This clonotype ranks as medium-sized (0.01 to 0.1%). The CDR3, as DNA: TGTGCCACCAGCAGGACCGGGACAGGCAATTCACCCCTCCACTTT. Protein: CATSRTGTGNSPLHF. The chain couples TRBV15 to TRBJ1-6, with 8 positions matching TRBD1. Trimming removed 3 bases from V and 7 bases from J; junction bases left unmatched: 5. Germline values: CDR1 LNHNV, CDR2 YYDKDF (reference sequence). The CDR3 contains 15 residues.

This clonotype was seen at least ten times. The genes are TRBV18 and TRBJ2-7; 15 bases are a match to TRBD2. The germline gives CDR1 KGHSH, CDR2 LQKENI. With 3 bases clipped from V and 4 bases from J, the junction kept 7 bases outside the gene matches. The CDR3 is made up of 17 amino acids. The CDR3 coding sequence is TGTGCCAGCTCACCGTCGGGACTAGCGGGGGGCGCTTACGAGCAGTACTTC. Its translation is CASSPSGLAGGAYEQYF.

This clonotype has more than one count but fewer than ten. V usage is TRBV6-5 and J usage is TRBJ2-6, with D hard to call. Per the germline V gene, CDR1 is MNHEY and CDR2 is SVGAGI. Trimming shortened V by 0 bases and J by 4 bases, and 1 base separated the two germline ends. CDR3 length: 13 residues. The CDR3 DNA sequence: TGTGCCAGCAGTTACTCCGGGGCCAACGTCCTGACTTTC. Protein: CASSYSGANVLTF.

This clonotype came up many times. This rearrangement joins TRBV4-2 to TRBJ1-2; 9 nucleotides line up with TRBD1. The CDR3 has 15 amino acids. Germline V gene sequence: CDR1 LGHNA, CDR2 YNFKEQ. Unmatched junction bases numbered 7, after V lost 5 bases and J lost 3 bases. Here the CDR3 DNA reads TGTGCCAGCAGCGCCGACAGGGGGACGTACTATGGCTACACCTTC. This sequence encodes CASSADRGTYYGYTF.

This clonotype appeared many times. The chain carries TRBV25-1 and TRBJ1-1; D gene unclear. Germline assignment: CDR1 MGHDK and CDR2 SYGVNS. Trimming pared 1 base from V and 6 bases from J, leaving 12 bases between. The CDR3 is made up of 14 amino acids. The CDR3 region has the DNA TGTGCCAGCAGTGAATTGCGGGGTGGGGCTGAAGCTTTCTTT. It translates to CASSELRGGAEAFF. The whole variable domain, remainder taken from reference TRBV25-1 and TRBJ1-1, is EADIYQTPRYLVIGTGKKITLECSQTMGHDKMYWYQQDPGMELHLIHYSYGVNSTEKGDLSSESTVSRIRTEHFPLTLESARPSHTSQYLCASSELRGGAEAFFGQGTRLTVV.

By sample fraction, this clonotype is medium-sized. Here the CDR3 reads CASSMGQNTEAFF. CDR3 nucleotide sequence: TGTGCCAGTAGTATGGGACAAAACACTGAAGCTTTCTTT. This chain connects TRBV19 to TRBJ1-1, with D possibly matching TRBD1 (6 bases). The CDR3 consists of 13 residues. Germline assignment: CDR1 LNHDA and CDR2 SQIVND (reference sequence). Trimming took off 3 bases at V and 2 bases at J, with 7 bases between the two ends. Looking up the rest from reference TRBV19 and TRBJ1-1 gives the full variable domain: DGGITQSPKYLFRKEGQNVTLSCEQNLNHDAMYWYRQDPGQGLRLIYYSQIVNDFQKGDIAEGYSVSREKKESFPLTVTSAQKNPTAFYLCASSMGQNTEAFFGQGTRLTVV.

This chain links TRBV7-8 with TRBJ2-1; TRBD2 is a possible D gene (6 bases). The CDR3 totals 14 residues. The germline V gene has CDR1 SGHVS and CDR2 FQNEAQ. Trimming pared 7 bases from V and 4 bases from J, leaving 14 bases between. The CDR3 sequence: CASTRDSLYNEQFF. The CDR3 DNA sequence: TGTGCCAGCACCCGGGACTCCTTATACAATGAGCAGTTCTTC.

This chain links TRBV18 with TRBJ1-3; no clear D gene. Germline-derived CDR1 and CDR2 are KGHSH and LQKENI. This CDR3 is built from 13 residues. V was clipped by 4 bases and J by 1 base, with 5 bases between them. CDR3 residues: CASSRGSGNTIYF. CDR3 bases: TGTGCCAGCTCACGGGGATCTGGAAACACCATATATTTT.

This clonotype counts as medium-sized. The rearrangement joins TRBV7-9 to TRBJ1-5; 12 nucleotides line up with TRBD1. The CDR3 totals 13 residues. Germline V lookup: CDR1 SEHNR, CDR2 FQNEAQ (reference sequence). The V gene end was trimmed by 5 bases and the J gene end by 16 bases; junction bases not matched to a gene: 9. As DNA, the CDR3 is TGTGCCAGCAGCCGCGGGACAGGGGGCCCCGGCCATTTT. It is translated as CASSRGTGGPGHF.

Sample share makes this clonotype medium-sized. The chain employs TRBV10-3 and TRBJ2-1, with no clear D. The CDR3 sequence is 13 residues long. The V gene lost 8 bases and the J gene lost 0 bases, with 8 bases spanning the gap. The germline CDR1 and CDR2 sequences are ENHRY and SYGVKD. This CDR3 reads CAIAWSSYNEQFF. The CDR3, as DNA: TGTGCCATCGCATGGAGCTCCTACAATGAGCAGTTCTTC.

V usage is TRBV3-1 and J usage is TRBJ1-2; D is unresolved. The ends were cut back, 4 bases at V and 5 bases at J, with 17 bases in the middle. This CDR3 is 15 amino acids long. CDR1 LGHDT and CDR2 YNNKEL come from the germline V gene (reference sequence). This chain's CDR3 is CASSLTGGRAYGYTF. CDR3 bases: TGTGCCAGCAGCCTAACGGGAGGTCGCGCTTATGGCTACACCTTC. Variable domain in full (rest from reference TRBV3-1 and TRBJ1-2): DTAVSQTPKYLVTQMGNDKSIKCEQNLGHDTMYWYKQDSKKFLKIMFSYNNKELIINETVPNRFSPKSPDKAHLNLHINSLELGDSAVYFCASSLTGGRAYGYTFGSGTRLTVV.

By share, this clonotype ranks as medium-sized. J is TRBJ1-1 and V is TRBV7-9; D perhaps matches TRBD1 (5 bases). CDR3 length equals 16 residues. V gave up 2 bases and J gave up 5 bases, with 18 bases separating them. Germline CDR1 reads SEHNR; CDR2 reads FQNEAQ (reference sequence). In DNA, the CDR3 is TGTGCCAGCAGCTTATTTCGGCAGGGTCCGGGTACTGAAGCTTTCTTT. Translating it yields CASSLFRQGPGTEAFF.

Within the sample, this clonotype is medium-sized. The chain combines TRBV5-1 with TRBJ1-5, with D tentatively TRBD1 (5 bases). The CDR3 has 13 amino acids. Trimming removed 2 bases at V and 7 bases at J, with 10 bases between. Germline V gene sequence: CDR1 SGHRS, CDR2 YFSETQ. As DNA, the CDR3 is TGCGCCAGCAGCTTAACTGGGGACCAGCCCCAGCATTTT. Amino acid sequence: CASSLTGDQPQHF.

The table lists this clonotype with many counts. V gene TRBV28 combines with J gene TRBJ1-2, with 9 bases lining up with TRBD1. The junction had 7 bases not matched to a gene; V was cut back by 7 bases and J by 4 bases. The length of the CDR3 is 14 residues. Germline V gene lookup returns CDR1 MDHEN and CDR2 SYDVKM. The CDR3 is CASKHGTGLYGYTF. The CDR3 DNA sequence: TGTGCCAGCAAACATGGGACAGGGCTCTATGGCTACACCTTC.

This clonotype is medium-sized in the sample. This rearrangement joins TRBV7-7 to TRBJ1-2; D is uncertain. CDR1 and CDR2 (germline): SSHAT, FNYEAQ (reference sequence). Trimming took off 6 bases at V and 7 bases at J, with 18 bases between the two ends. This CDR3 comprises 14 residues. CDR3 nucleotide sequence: TGTGCCAGCAGGCCCACTGGGAGGGTTGCTGGCTACACCTTC. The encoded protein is CASRPTGRVAGYTF. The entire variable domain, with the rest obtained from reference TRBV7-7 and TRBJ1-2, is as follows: GAGVSQSPRYKVTKRGQDVTLRCDPISSHATLYWYQQALGQGPEFLTYFNYEAQPDKSGLPSDRFSAERPEGSISTLTIQRTEQRDSAMYRCASRPTGRVAGYTFGSGTRLTVV.

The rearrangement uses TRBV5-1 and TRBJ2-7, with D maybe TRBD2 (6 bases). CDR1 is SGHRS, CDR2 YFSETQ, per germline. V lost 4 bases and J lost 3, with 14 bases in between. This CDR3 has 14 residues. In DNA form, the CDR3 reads TGCGCCAGCAGCCCCGGGACTGGGAGCTACGAGCAGTACTTC. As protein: CASSPGTGSYEQYF.